The 24 T cell receptor beta chains given below trace back to one sample, sequenced in a study of beta chain features in type 1 diabetes. The antigens of these receptors remain unknown. Study-wide points: Moderate but significant shortening of TCRB CDR3s was recorded in all four CD4+ subsets from Type 1 diabetes patients.

The study reverse transcribed the entire isolated RNA, so it sequenced expressed TCRB transcripts. Profiled with immunoSEQ multiplex PCR; TCRdb holds only in-frame clones, not every one. The table records about 700,000 clones, 13% of them present only once. Sequenced sample: naive CD4+ T cells from blood. These receptors all stem from a man aged 18 to 29 with type 1 diabetes.

V usage is TRBV9 and J usage is TRBJ2-4, with TRBD2 identical over 11 bases. V lost 3 bases, J lost 0 bases, and 2 bases stayed unmatched. This CDR3 has 16 residues. Germline V gene sequence: CDR1 SGDLS, CDR2 YYNGEE. CDR3 region: CASSEGLAEAKNIQYF. CDR3 DNA: TGTGCCAGCAGCGAGGGACTAGCGGAAGCCAAAAACATTCAGTACTTC.

This clone was picked up a small number of times. The rearrangement joins TRBV9 to TRBJ1-1; no definite D call. Germline CDR1 is SGDLS and CDR2 is YYNGEE. The CDR3 runs to 13 residues. Trimming pared 6 bases from V and 0 bases from J, leaving 9 bases between. CDR3 sequence reads: CASTGAVNTEAFF. For the CDR3, the DNA is TGTGCCAGCACAGGTGCGGTGAACACTGAAGCTTTCTTT.

The chain is built from TRBV11-1 and TRBJ1-6; maybe TRBD1 (6 bases). The germline V and J ends were trimmed by 5 bases and 7 bases, with 24 bases remaining between them. CDR1 and CDR2 (germline): SGHAT, FQDESV (reference sequence). The CDR3 covers 18 residues. The CDR3 DNA reads TGTGCCAGCAGCCCCCGCGCCTGGAAAGGGGGAACCAATTCACCCCTCCACTTT. Amino acids: CASSPRAWKGGTNSPLHF.

This clone occurred a few times. The chain couples TRBV5-4 to TRBJ2-1; no reliable D call. Germline CDR1 SGHNT, CDR2 YYREEE (reference sequence). Trimming took 3 bases from V and 3 from J, leaving 13 bases between them. CDR3 length: 15 amino acids. The CDR3 spells CASSSNDGVYNEQFF. In DNA, the CDR3 is TGTGCCAGCAGCTCCAACGACGGAGTCTACAATGAGCAGTTCTTC. The full variable domain, its missing parts supplied by reference TRBV5-4 and TRBJ2-1, is ETGVTQSPTHLIKTRGQQVTLRCSSQSGHNTVSWYQQALGQGPQFIFQYYREEENGRGNFPPRFSGLQFPNYSSELNVNALELDDSALYLCASSSNDGVYNEQFFGPGTRLTVL.

The chain uses TRBV4-1 and TRBJ1-1; possible D gene TRBD1, 6 bases. The V end lost 0 bases, the J end lost 6 bases, and 17 bases lay between the germline ends. The CDR3 has 16 amino acids. Per the germline V gene, CDR1 is MGHRA and CDR2 is YSYEKL. The CDR3 is CASSQDRAQGSAEAFF. DNA of the CDR3: TGCGCCAGCAGCCAAGATCGCGCGCAGGGGAGTGCTGAAGCTTTCTTT.

V and J are TRBV5-1 and TRBJ2-2; D may match TRBD1 or TRBD2 (6 bases each). The CDR3 length is 15 residues. Germline CDR1 and CDR2: SGHRS and YFSETQ. The germline V and J ends were trimmed by 4 bases and 0 bases, with 10 bases remaining between them. The CDR3 DNA reads as TGCGCCAGCAGCGGCGGGACAACGAACACCGGGGAGCTGTTTTTT. Translated: CASSGGTTNTGELFF.

The chain couples TRBV14 to TRBJ1-4, with a possible D match to TRBD1 (5 bases). The CDR3 totals 15 residues. Looked up from germline, CDR1 is SGHDN and CDR2 is FVKESK. Trimming removed 2 bases at V and 4 bases at J, with 11 bases between. The CDR3 DNA follows: TGTGCCAGCAGCCAACAGGGACTAGTTAATGAAAAACTGTTTTTT. This sequence encodes CASSQQGLVNEKLFF. The whole variable domain, remainder taken from reference TRBV14 and TRBJ1-4, is EAGVTQFPSHSVIEKGQTVTLRCDPISGHDNLYWYRRVMGKEIKFLLHFVKESKQDESGMPNNRFLAERTGGTYSTLKVQPAELEDSGVYFCASSQQGLVNEKLFFGSGTQLSVL.

This rearrangement joins TRBV29-1 to TRBJ1-1; D is uncertain. The V end was cut by 4 bases, the J end by 5 bases, with 14 bases between. Germline-derived CDR1 and CDR2 are SQVTM and ANQGSEA. This CDR3 comprises 13 residues. For the CDR3, the DNA is TGCAGCGTTGTCGGCGGCAGTCGTACTGAAGCTTTCTTT. This codes for CSVVGGSRTEAFF.

V and J are TRBV2 and TRBJ2-1, with TRBD1 matching over 7 bases. The CDR3 runs to 15 residues. V lost 4 bases to trimming and J lost 3 bases; unmatched junction nucleotides: 6. CDR1 and CDR2 (germline): SNHLY, FYNNEI. The CDR3 region is CASSGGTANYNEQFF. CDR3 nucleotides: TGTGCCAGCAGTGGTGGGACAGCCAACTACAATGAGCAGTTCTTC.

This clone appeared a few times. The sample carries other DNA sequences with the same CDR3. The chain joins TRBV29-1 to TRBJ2-5; TRBD1 agrees at 7 bases. Germline CDR1 reads SQVTM; CDR2 reads ANQGSEA. The J segment lost 1 base and the V segment lost 0 bases, leaving 2 bases of the junction unmatched. The CDR3 sequence is 14 residues long. The CDR3 nucleotides read TGCAGCGTTGAAGATACAGGGGCCCAAGAGACCCAGTACTTC. Translation gives CSVEDTGAQETQYF.

The rearrangement joins TRBV12-5 to TRBJ2-3, with TRBD1 as a possible D gene (6 bases). Germline CDR1 reads LGHNT; CDR2 reads FRNRAP. V was cut by 6 bases and J by 7 bases, with 14 bases left in between. This CDR3 has 13 amino acids. The CDR3 here is CASGTITGNTQYF. The CDR3 region has the DNA TGTGCTAGTGGAACTATAACAGGGAATACGCAGTATTTT.

This clone has only a few counts. The chain uses TRBV30 and TRBJ1-1; no reliable D call. This CDR3 region has 11 residues. From germline, CDR1 is GTSNPN and CDR2 SVGIG (reference sequence). Trimming removed 2 bases from V and 9 bases from J, with 10 bases in between. The CDR3 reads CAWSNPDKAFF. CDR3 bases: TGTGCCTGGAGTAATCCAGATAAAGCTTTCTTT.

The chain carries TRBV11-2 and TRBJ1-1; 9 bases map to TRBD1. The germline gives CDR1 SGHAT, CDR2 FQNNGV. The CDR3 contains 14 residues. The ends lost 10 bases at V and 3 bases at J; junction bases unmatched: 9. CDR3 amino acids: CATHRGLTDTEAFF. The CDR3 region has the DNA TGTGCCACCCACAGGGGGCTTACGGACACTGAAGCTTTCTTT.

The V gene is TRBV30, the J gene TRBJ2-2, with no clear D. With 0 bases removed from V and 6 bases from J, the gap between germline ends came to 8 bases. The germline CDR1 and CDR2 sequences are GTSNPN and SVGIG (reference sequence). The CDR3 length is 13 residues. The CDR3 sequence: CAWSVSAAGELFF. DNA of the CDR3: TGTGCCTGGAGTGTATCGGCGGCCGGGGAGCTGTTTTTT.

This clone was seen a few times. V is TRBV5-1 and J is TRBJ2-1; D unresolved. Germline V gives CDR1 SGHRS, CDR2 YFSETQ. CDR3 length: 15 residues. V shed 2 bases and J shed 3 bases, with 12 bases lying between them. CDR3 sequence reads: CASSLGGQFYNEQFF. CDR3 DNA sequence: TGCGCCAGCAGCTTAGGCGGTCAATTCTACAATGAGCAGTTCTTC.

The chain carries TRBV5-6 and TRBJ2-5, with D uncertain. The CDR3 contains 14 residues. Germline CDR1 reads SGHDT; CDR2 reads YYEEEE. The V gene lost 4 bases and the J gene lost 10 bases, with 20 bases spanning the gap. Here the CDR3 DNA reads TGTGCCAGCAGCCCTACAGTCAACCAGGTGGGCCAGTACTTC. This encodes CASSPTVNQVGQYF.

V and J are TRBV7-8 and TRBJ1-1, with TRBD1 matching 7 bases. This CDR3 is 13 amino acids long. CDR1 and CDR2 (germline): SGHVS, FQNEAQ. J lost 5 bases, V lost 5 bases, and 5 bases had no gene match. CDR3: CASSATGDTEAFF. The CDR3 bases are TGTGCCAGCAGCGCAACAGGGGATACTGAAGCTTTCTTT.

This clone was seen only a few times. The rearrangement links TRBV4-1 to TRBJ2-5; no clear D gene. Trimming cost V 1 base and J 1 base, with 10 bases left between them. CDR3 length: 15 amino acids. Germline-derived CDR1 and CDR2 are MGHRA and YSYEKL. The CDR3 sequence is CASSQAKGPQETQYF. The CDR3 bases are TGCGCCAGCAGCCAAGCGAAGGGCCCCCAAGAGACCCAGTACTTC.

The rearrangement uses TRBV30 and TRBJ1-4; D is unclear. Germline assignment: CDR1 GTSNPN and CDR2 SVGIG (reference sequence). The CDR3 length is 12 residues. V was trimmed by 0 bases and J by 7 bases, leaving 6 bases between them. CDR3 in DNA: TGTGCCTGGAGTGTTACATTTGAAAAACTGTTTTTT. Protein: CAWSVTFEKLFF.

V and J are TRBV7-3 and TRBJ2-6, with 7 positions matching TRBD1. J lost 0 bases, V lost 2 bases, and 4 bases had no gene match. Germline CDR1 SGHTA, CDR2 FQGTGA. CDR3 size: 17 residues. CDR3 nucleotide sequence: TGTGCCAGCAGCTTACAAGGGGGCGCCTCTGGGGCCAACGTCCTGACTTTC. This codes for CASSLQGGASGANVLTF.

The table lists this clone with a few counts. The chain recombines TRBV29-1 with TRBJ2-7; D is uncertain. The V and J ends lost 7 bases and 2 bases respectively, with 15 bases between them. This CDR3 is 13 amino acids long. Germline CDR1 SQVTM, CDR2 ANQGSEA. This chain's CDR3 is CSANPVGTYEQYF. The DNA of the CDR3 is TGCAGCGCTAACCCGGTAGGAACCTACGAGCAGTACTTC.

The chain combines TRBV7-2 with TRBJ1-4; the D gene is possibly TRBD1 (5 bases). There are 15 residues in the CDR3. Germline V CDR1 and CDR2: SGHTA, FQGNSA. Trimming removed 4 bases from V and 0 bases from J, with 9 bases in between. For the CDR3, the DNA is TGTGCCAGCAGCTCCGGGACGACAACTAATGAAAAACTGTTTTTT. Translation: CASSSGTTTNEKLFF.

This clone was counted between two and nine times. The chain has TRBV4-1 and TRBJ1-2, with 8 bases aligning to TRBD1. The germline gives CDR1 MGHRA, CDR2 YSYEKL. J lost 6 bases, V lost 4 bases, and 4 bases had no gene match. The length of the CDR3 is 13 residues. CDR3 in amino acids: CASSPEDRDGYTF. The CDR3 DNA follows: TGCGCCAGCAGCCCAGAGGACAGGGATGGCTACACCTTC.

The chain is built from TRBV2 and TRBJ2-1; D gene ambiguous. Germline V lookup: CDR1 SNHLY, CDR2 FYNNEI. Trimming took 4 bases from V and 2 from J, leaving 6 bases between them. The CDR3 spans 13 residues. CDR3 protein: CASSVGPYNEQFF. The CDR3 coding sequence is TGTGCCAGCAGTGTTGGACCCTACAATGAGCAGTTCTTC.